This entry describes one T cell receptor beta chain. Unsorted PBMC contributed roughly 300 ng DNA, roughly 30,000 T cell genomes, to each replicate PCR. Some clones are missing from TCRdb's copy, which holds only in-frame ones; the method was immunoSEQ multiplex PCR. The sample shows 490,000 or so clones, roughly four fifths of them seen only once. The sample comes from a study of shared clonotypes between healthy human individuals. The V end lost 5 bases, the J end lost 2 bases, and 16 bases lay between the germline ends. Per germline, CDR1 MDHEN and CDR2 SYDVKM. The CDR3 runs to 16 residues. The chain recombines TRBV28 with TRBJ2-1; D gene uncertain. The sequencing input was PBMCs. The sequence came from a woman in her thirties or forties in good health. Some clones in this sample may be carry-over from other donors' samples. For the CDR3, the DNA is TGTGCCAGCAGTGAATATCATAATTCTCCCTACAATGAGCAGTTCTTC. Translation gives CASSEYHNSPYNEQFF.